The T cell receptor (beta chain) described here comes from a study of blood T cell repertoires in COVID-19. Overall study: Acute-phase and convalescent COVID-19 samples originated in the United States, Italy and Spain.

Deletions cut 0 bases from V and 1 base from J, with 10 bases between. This CDR3 spans 15 amino acids. The germline V gene encodes CDR1 SGHDN and CDR2 FVKESK. This study enrolled people aged about 18 to 100 from about two dozen US geographic areas. In Cohort 3, a recovered donor had either two negative PCRs, clearance, or symptom resolution. The assay was immunoSEQ multiplex PCR, and TCRdb's table has in-frame clones only and misses some. The sample has some 350,000 clones, approximately 88% seen once. Input material: PBMCs or T cells enriched from blood (not recorded which). V usage is TRBV14 and J usage is TRBJ2-7, with D maybe TRBD2 (6 bases). This TCR was recovered from a man younger than 45 who had recovered from COVID-19. CDR3 DNA: TGTGCCAGCAGCCAAGATCAGGGACTGTCCTACGAGCAGTACTTC. Its translation is CASSQDQGLSYEQYF.